A single sample is the source of the 7 T cell receptor beta chains below, sequenced in a study of Ad26.COV2.S vaccination and SARS-CoV-2 variants. Treatment of the sample: roughly 18 received Ad26.COV2.S at low or high dose, single or two shots; several received placebo; per-sample allocation not given. Collection of samples fell on day 63 after the first vaccine or placebo injection. The repertoire was sequenced with immunoSEQ multiplex PCR; TCRdb's copy has only in-frame clones and lacks some. The sample holds 410,000 or so clones; 80% to 95% are singletons and the top ten take 9% to 15%. Sequencing used peripheral blood, obtained in a trial of Ad26.COV2.S vaccine versus placebo. Receptor source: a person between 18 and 65 years old who received the Ad26.COV2.S COVID-19 vaccine or a placebo.

V gene TRBV6-5 combines with J gene TRBJ2-1; 8 bases line up with TRBD2. This CDR3 has 14 residues. V lost 10 bases and J lost 4; bases outside the gene matches: 9. CDR1 and CDR2 from the germline V gene are MNHEY and SVGAGI. For the CDR3, the DNA is TGTGCCACGTCTCCGGGACTAGTATACAATGAGCAGTTCTTC. Translation gives CATSPGLVYNEQFF.

This clone has a handful of counts. The chain joins TRBV18 to TRBJ2-7; unclear D gene. Germline V gene lookup returns CDR1 KGHSH and CDR2 LQKENI. V shed 2 bases and J shed 4 bases, with 9 bases lying between them. The CDR3 loop spans 13 amino acids. The CDR3, as DNA: TGTGCCAGCTCACCAACCGGGTTGTACGAGCAGTACTTC. Its translation is CASSPTGLYEQYF.

The rearrangement uses TRBV4-1 and TRBJ2-7, with D maybe TRBD2 (5 bases). Trimming stripped 0 bases from V and 2 bases from J, with 8 bases between. The CDR3 length is 14 residues. Per the germline V gene, CDR1 is MGHRA and CDR2 is YSYEKL. The CDR3 loop is CASSQESAAYEQYF. The CDR3 DNA sequence: TGCGCCAGCAGCCAAGAGTCAGCGGCCTACGAGCAGTACTTC.

The chain has TRBV4-3 and TRBJ2-7; possible D gene TRBD2, 6 bases. The CDR3 length is 16 residues. The V end was cut by 0 bases, the J end by 4 bases, with 16 bases between. Germline V gives CDR1 LGHNA, CDR2 YSLEER. CDR3 in amino acids: CASSQEIGSPGYEQYF. For the CDR3, the DNA is TGCGCCAGCAGCCAAGAGATCGGGAGCCCCGGGTACGAGCAGTACTTC.

The chain joins TRBV20-1 to TRBJ2-1; possible D gene TRBD1, 5 bases. CDR3 length equals 15 residues. V lost 3 bases and J lost 0, with 12 bases in between. Germline-derived CDR1 and CDR2 are DFQATT and SNEGSKA (reference sequence). Here the CDR3 reads CSASGAPRSYNEQFF. CDR3 nucleotide sequence: TGCAGTGCTAGTGGGGCCCCACGCTCCTACAATGAGCAGTTCTTC.

This chain uses TRBV3-1 (or the pseudogene TRBV3-2) with TRBJ1-6, with 7 bases lining up with TRBD1. Germline loops: CDR1 LGHDT, CDR2 YNNKEL (reference sequence). The trim removed 0 bases at V and 7 bases at J, leaving 15 bases unmatched. The CDR3 runs to 19 residues. For the CDR3, the DNA is TGTGCCAGCAGCCAAGAGGACAGGAGGATCATTATATTGAATTCACCCCTCCACTTT. As protein: CASSQEDRRIIILNSPLHF.

The J gene is TRBJ2-5, the V gene TRBV4-3; no definite D call. Germline values: CDR1 LGHNA, CDR2 YSLEER. This CDR3 contains 13 residues. V was trimmed by 1 base and J by 0 bases, leaving 3 bases between them. CDR3 protein: CASSQGYQETQYF. DNA for the CDR3: TGCGCCAGCAGCCAAGGATACCAAGAGACCCAGTACTTC.